This is a list of T cell receptor beta chains from one sample in a study of metastatic and nonmetastatic thyroid tumors. Via MiXCR, TCRdb re-called the PCR reads. The data contain approximately 17,000 clones, roughly 25% of them singletons. The source material was tumor tissue. Receptors were obtained from a female donor with papillary thyroid cancer or a benign thyroid nodule (not recorded which). Some clones in this sample may be carry-over from other donors' samples. Both conserved end residues are part of each CDR3. D genes are given only for firm matches. Expanded clones get a size class; other rows say once, few or many, or leave the size out.

CDR3aa | CDR3nt | v_gene | d_gene | abundance | j_gene
CASSTPTGKSYERYF | TGCGCCAGCAGCACACCCACAGGAAAGTCCTACGAGCGGTACTTC | TRBV5-1 | NA | NA | TRBJ2-7
CASSPQYTGPTGELFF | TGTGCCAGCAGCCCACAGTATACAGGGCCCACCGGGGAGCTGTTTTTT | TRBV5-4 | NA | many | TRBJ2-2
CSVERGQGNTIYF | TGCAGCGTTGAGAGGGGGCAAGGAAACACCATATATTTT | TRBV29-1 | TRBD1 | many | TRBJ1-3
CASSLAGQGGYGYTF | TGCGCCAGCAGCTTGGCGGGACAGGGAGGCTATGGCTACACCTTC | TRBV5-4 | TRBD1 | many | TRBJ1-2
CSAHPQGAYTEAFF | TGCAGTGCGCACCCTCAGGGGGCTTACACTGAAGCTTTCTTT | TRBV20-1 | TRBD1 | NA | TRBJ1-1
CASSPNLRGEDTQYF | TGTGCCAGCAGCCCAAACCTCAGGGGGGAAGATACGCAGTATTTT | TRBV11-2 | NA | NA | TRBJ2-3
CATSDFFEGGYTF | TGTGCCACCAGTGATTTTTTCGAGGGTGGCTACACCTTC | TRBV24-1 | NA | many | TRBJ1-2
CASSSGTGINGYTF | TGTGCCAGCAGCTCCGGGACAGGGATAAATGGCTACACCTTC | TRBV7-9 | TRBD1 | many | TRBJ1-2
CSARGQTNNEQFF | TGCAGTGCTAGGGGGCAGACAAACAATGAGCAGTTCTTC | TRBV20-1 | NA | many | TRBJ2-1
CASSVGGSLLEQYF | TGTGCCAGCAGCGTAGGAGGGAGTTTACTCGAGCAGTACTTC | TRBV9 | NA | NA | TRBJ2-7
CSAKTQNSYNSPLHF | TGCAGTGCTAAAACACAGAACTCCTATAATTCACCCCTCCACTTT | TRBV20-1 | NA | medium-sized | TRBJ1-6
CASSLSGRGGPTGELFF | TGTGCCAGCAGTTTATCAGGGCGGGGGGGCCCGACCGGGGAGCTGTTTTTT | TRBV27 | TRBD2 | many | TRBJ2-2
CASSQDQRTGGTYNEQFF | TGCGCCAGCAGCCAAGATCAACGGACAGGGGGCACCTACAATGAGCAGTTCTTC | TRBV4-1 | TRBD1 | many | TRBJ2-1
CASSWSISGYTF | TGTGCCAGCAGTTGGTCGATAAGTGGCTACACCTTC | TRBV6-2/TRBV6-3 | NA | few | TRBJ1-2
CSARAQNGKSYEQYF | TGCAGTGCTAGAGCCCAAAACGGGAAGTCCTACGAGCAGTACTTC | TRBV20-1 | NA | medium-sized | TRBJ2-7
CASSYRETYEQYF | TGTGCCAGCAGTTACCGCGAAACCTACGAGCAGTACTTC | TRBV6-5 | NA | many | TRBJ2-7